Presented here are 17 T cell receptor beta chains from one specimen sequenced in a study of T cell responses to AZD1222 COVID-19 vaccine. Profiled with immunoSEQ multiplex PCR; TCRdb holds only in-frame clones, not every one. The table has roughly 120,000 clones, 70% to 90% seen once. Sequencing used peripheral blood, obtained on day 0 of MenACWY control vaccination. These receptors were taken from an adult in good health.

This clone was detected only once. V usage is TRBV18 and J usage is TRBJ1-3, with 9 bases matching TRBD1. J lost 0 bases, V lost 2 bases, and 8 bases had no gene match. CDR3 length: 18 residues. Germline V gene data show CDR1 as KGHSH and CDR2 as LQKENI. CDR3 bases: TGTGCCAGCTCACCATTCCCTCGGACAGGGGACTCTGGAAACACCATATATTTT. Translating it yields CASSPFPRTGDSGNTIYF.

This chain links TRBV6-5 with TRBJ1-1; 9 nucleotides match TRBD1. Germline V gene lookup returns CDR1 MNHEY and CDR2 SVGAGI. With 0 bases clipped from V and 4 bases from J, the junction kept 3 bases outside the gene matches. This CDR3 has 15 residues. The CDR3 DNA reads TGTGCCAGCAGTTACTCCGGGACAGGGACCACTGAAGCTTTCTTT. It yields the protein CASSYSGTGTTEAFF.

This clone has just a few counts. The chain uses TRBV27 and TRBJ2-1; possibly TRBD1 or TRBD2 for D (6 bases each). The CDR3 covers 15 residues. V was pared by 3 bases and J by 7 bases, with 16 bases between. The germline V gene has CDR1 MNHEY and CDR2 SMNVEV (reference sequence). CDR3 in amino acids: CASSLTGAWVNEQFF. CDR3 in DNA: TGTGCCAGCAGTTTGACGGGGGCTTGGGTAAATGAGCAGTTCTTC.

The rearrangement links TRBV28 to TRBJ1-1; D ambiguous. The CDR3 length is 16 residues. CDR1 is MDHEN, CDR2 SYDVKM, per germline. V was pared by 6 bases and J by 0 bases, with 17 bases between. The CDR3 loop is CASSPVGFLMNTEAFF. The DNA of the CDR3 is TGTGCCAGCAGCCCAGTGGGGTTCCTCATGAACACTGAAGCTTTCTTT.

A single count supports this clone. The CDR3 DNA is TGTGCCAGCAGCTTACTGGCTGATACGCAGTATTTT. Translated: CASSLLADTQYF. The gene calls are TRBV7-2 and TRBJ2-3; D is unresolved. V was cut by 2 bases and J by 6 bases, with 6 bases left in between. Germline assignment: CDR1 SGHTA and CDR2 FQGNSA. The CDR3 is made up of 12 amino acids.

This chain's CDR3 is CAWSPTSYEQFF. CDR3 DNA: TGTGCCTGGAGCCCTACCTCTTATGAGCAGTTCTTC. The rearrangement links TRBV30 to TRBJ2-1; D not resolved. The CDR3 runs to 12 residues. Trimming removed 3 bases at V and 8 bases at J, with 11 bases between. The V gene's germline CDR1 is GTSNPN and CDR2 SVGIG (reference sequence). Complete variable domain (other parts from reference TRBV30 and TRBJ2-1): SQTIHQWPATLVQPVGSPLSLECTVEGTSNPNLYWYRQAAGRGLQLLFYSVGIGQISSEVPQNLSASRPQDRQFILSSKKLLLSDSGFYLCAWSPTSYEQFFGPGTRLTVL.

In this sample, this clone turned up once. The chain is built from TRBV7-9 and TRBJ1-2; the D is unclear. V was pared by 5 bases and J by 4 bases, with 23 bases between. This CDR3 region has 17 residues. CDR1 and CDR2 (germline): SEHNR, FQNEAQ (reference sequence). CDR3 bases: TGTGCCAGCAGCCCCTTGACCTCGGAGGGCGGGCGCTATGGCTACACCTTC. Its protein is CASSPLTSEGGRYGYTF.

V is TRBV30 and J is TRBJ1-5, with 9 bases that match TRBD1. This CDR3 is 15 amino acids long. V dropped 2 bases and J dropped 7; count of bases not matched to a gene: 9. CDR1 and CDR2 from the germline V gene are GTSNPN and SVGIG (reference sequence). The CDR3 DNA reads TGTGCCTGGAGTCCAAGGGGACAGGGCGTCCAGCCCCAGCATTTT. It encodes CAWSPRGQGVQPQHF.

The V and J genes are TRBV19 and TRBJ2-5, with no clear D. The length of the CDR3 is 12 residues. From germline, CDR1 is LNHDA and CDR2 SQIVND (reference sequence). V was shortened by 6 bases and J by 9 bases, with 14 bases between the two germline ends. The CDR3 DNA reads as TGTGCCAGTAGCCGTCTCGGATGGGCCCAGTACTTC. Translating it yields CASSRLGWAQYF.

The chain couples TRBV7-3 to TRBJ2-3, with D possibly matching TRBD1 (6 bases). V lost 4 bases, J lost 2 bases, and 13 bases lay in between. The CDR3 totals 15 residues. Germline V lookup: CDR1 SGHTA, CDR2 FQGTGA. The CDR3, as DNA: TGTGCCAGCAGCTCACAGGGTGGCTACACAGATACGCAGTATTTT. The encoded protein is CASSSQGGYTDTQYF.

The V call is TRBV6-5, the J call TRBJ1-2; D is ambiguous. V was pared by 7 bases and J by 4 bases, with 13 bases between. CDR3 length: 13 amino acids. Germline V CDR1 and CDR2: MNHEY, SVGAGI. This chain's CDR3 is CASNIDAGYGYTF. The CDR3 nucleotides are TGTGCCAGCAACATAGACGCGGGCTATGGCTACACCTTC.

In this sample, this clone turned up once. V and J are TRBV19 and TRBJ2-7; a possible D gene is TRBD1 (5 bases). Germline CDR1 reads LNHDA; CDR2 reads SQIVND (reference sequence). V gave up 3 bases and J gave up 6 bases, with 12 bases separating them. There are 13 residues in the CDR3. CDR3 region: CASSMGPNGEQYF. The CDR3 DNA is TGTGCCAGTAGTATGGGGCCTAACGGCGAGCAGTACTTC. Full variable domain (remainder filled in from reference TRBV19 and TRBJ2-7): DGGITQSPKYLFRKEGQNVTLSCEQNLNHDAMYWYRQDPGQGLRLIYYSQIVNDFQKGDIAEGYSVSREKKESFPLTVTSAQKNPTAFYLCASSMGPNGEQYFGPGTRLTVT.

The chain employs TRBV2 and TRBJ1-2; possibly TRBD1 for D (5 bases). Germline loops: CDR1 SNHLY, CDR2 FYNNEI. CDR3 length: 12 amino acids. Trimming pared 6 bases from V and 6 bases from J, leaving 11 bases between. The CDR3 is CASSRGADGYTF. CDR3 bases: TGTGCCAGCAGCCGTGGGGCTGATGGCTACACCTTC.

This clone was found once. The rearrangement uses TRBV6-5 and TRBJ1-2, with D maybe TRBD1 (6 bases). With 2 bases removed from V and 5 bases from J, the gap between germline ends came to 15 bases. Germline V lookup: CDR1 MNHEY, CDR2 SVGAGI. This CDR3 region has 15 residues. Here the CDR3 DNA reads TGTGCCAGCAGTTACATCCATGGGGGCGGGTATGGCTACACCTTC. Residues: CASSYIHGGGYGYTF.

V and J are TRBV2 and TRBJ1-4; TRBD1 aligns across 8 bases. The CDR3 has 14 residues. Trimming removed 5 bases from V and 3 bases from J; junction bases left unmatched: 2. The germline CDR1 and CDR2 sequences are SNHLY and FYNNEI. The CDR3 DNA is TGTGCCAGCAGTAAACAGGGGGCTAATGAAAAACTGTTTTTT. Translated: CASSKQGANEKLFF.

This chain connects TRBV19 to TRBJ2-4; TRBD1 matches at 9 bases. V shed 7 bases and J 8 bases; nucleotides not matched to a gene: 6. CDR3 size: 13 residues. Germline V gene sequence: CDR1 LNHDA, CDR2 SQIVND (reference sequence). CDR3 residues: CASTQGARDIQYF. DNA for the CDR3: TGTGCCAGTACACAGGGGGCGAGGGACATTCAGTACTTC.

The V gene is TRBV9, the J gene TRBJ1-1, with 7 nucleotides matching TRBD1. With V trimmed by 3 bases and J by 5 bases, 10 bases remained unmatched. Germline V gives CDR1 SGDLS, CDR2 YYNGEE. The CDR3 covers 15 residues. The CDR3 nucleotides read TGTGCCAGCAGCGCCTACAGGGGATCGAATACTGAAGCTTTCTTT. Translation: CASSAYRGSNTEAFF.